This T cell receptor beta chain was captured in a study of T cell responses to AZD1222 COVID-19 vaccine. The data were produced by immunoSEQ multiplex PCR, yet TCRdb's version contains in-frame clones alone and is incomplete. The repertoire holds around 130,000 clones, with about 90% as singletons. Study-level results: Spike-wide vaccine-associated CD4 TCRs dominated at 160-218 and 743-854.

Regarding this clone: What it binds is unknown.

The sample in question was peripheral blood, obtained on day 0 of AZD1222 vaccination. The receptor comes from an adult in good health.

In DNA form, the CDR3 reads TGTGCCAGCAGTCTCAGCTCCTACAATGAGCAGTTCTTC. Translated, it gives CASSLSSYNEQFF. J is TRBJ2-1 and V is TRBV7-8, with no clear D. The CDR3 runs 13 residues. V was clipped by 6 bases and J by 0 bases, with 6 bases between them. The germline gives CDR1 SGHVS, CDR2 FQNEAQ.